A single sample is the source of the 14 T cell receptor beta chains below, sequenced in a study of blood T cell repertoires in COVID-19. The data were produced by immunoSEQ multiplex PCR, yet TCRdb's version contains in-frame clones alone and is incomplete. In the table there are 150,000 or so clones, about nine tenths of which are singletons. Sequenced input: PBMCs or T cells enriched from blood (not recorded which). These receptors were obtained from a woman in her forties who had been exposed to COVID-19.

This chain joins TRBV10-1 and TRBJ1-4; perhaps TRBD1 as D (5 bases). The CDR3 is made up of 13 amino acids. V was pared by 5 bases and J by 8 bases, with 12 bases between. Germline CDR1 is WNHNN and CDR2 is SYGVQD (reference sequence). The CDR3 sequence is CASSSRVDEKLFF. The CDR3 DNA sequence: TGCGCCAGCAGTAGCAGGGTAGACGAAAAACTGTTTTTT.

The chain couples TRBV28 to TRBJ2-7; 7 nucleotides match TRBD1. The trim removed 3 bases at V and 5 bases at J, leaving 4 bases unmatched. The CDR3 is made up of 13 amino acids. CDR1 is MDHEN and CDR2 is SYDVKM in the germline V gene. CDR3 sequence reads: CASSFSTGNEQYF. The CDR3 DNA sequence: TGTGCCAGCAGTTTCTCGACAGGGAACGAGCAGTACTTC.

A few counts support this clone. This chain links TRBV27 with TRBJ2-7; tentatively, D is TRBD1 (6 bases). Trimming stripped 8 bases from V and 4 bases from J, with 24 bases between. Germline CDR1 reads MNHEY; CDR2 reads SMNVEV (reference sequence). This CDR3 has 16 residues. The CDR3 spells CASSRPPTGLGYEQYF. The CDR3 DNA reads TGTGCCAGCTCCCGCCCTCCGACAGGATTGGGGTACGAGCAGTACTTC.

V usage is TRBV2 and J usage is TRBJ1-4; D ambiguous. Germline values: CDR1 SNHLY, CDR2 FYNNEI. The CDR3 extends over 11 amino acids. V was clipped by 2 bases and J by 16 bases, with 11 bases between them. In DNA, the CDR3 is TGTGCCAGCAGTGAATCGAGCATACGGTTTTTT. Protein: CASSESSIRFF.

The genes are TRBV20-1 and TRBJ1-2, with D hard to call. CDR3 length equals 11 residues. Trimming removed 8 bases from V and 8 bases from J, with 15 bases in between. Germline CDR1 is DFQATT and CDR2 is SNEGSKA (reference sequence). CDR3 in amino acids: CSTPRLRGYTF. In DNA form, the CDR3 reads TGCAGTACCCCGAGGTTACGGGGCTACACCTTC.

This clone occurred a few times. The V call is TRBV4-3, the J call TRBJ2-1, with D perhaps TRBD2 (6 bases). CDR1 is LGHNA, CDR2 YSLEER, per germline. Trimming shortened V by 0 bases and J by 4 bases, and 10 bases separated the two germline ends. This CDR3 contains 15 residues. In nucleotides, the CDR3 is TGCGCCAGCAGCCAAGATAACGGGAGATACAATGAGCAGTTCTTC. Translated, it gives CASSQDNGRYNEQFF.

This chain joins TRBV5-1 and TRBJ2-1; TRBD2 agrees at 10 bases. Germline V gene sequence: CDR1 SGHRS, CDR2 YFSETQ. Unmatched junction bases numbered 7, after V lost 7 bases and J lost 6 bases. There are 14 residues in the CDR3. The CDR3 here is CASQASGRFNEQFF. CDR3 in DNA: TGCGCCAGCCAGGCTAGCGGGAGATTCAATGAGCAGTTCTTC.

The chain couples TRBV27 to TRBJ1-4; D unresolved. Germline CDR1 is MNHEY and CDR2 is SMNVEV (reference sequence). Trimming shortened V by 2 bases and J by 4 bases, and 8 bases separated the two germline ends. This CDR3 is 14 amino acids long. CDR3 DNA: TGTGCCAGCAGTTTAACCAGGATTAATGAAAAACTGTTTTTT. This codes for CASSLTRINEKLFF.

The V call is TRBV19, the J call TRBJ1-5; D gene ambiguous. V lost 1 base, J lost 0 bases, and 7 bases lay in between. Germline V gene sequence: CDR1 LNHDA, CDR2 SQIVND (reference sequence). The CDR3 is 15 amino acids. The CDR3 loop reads CASSIARPSNQPQHF. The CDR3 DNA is TGTGCCAGTAGTATAGCTCGTCCTAGCAATCAGCCCCAGCATTTT. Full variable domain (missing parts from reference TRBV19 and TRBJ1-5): DGGITQSPKYLFRKEGQNVTLSCEQNLNHDAMYWYRQDPGQGLRLIYYSQIVNDFQKGDIAEGYSVSREKKESFPLTVTSAQKNPTAFYLCASSIARPSNQPQHFGDGTRLSIL.

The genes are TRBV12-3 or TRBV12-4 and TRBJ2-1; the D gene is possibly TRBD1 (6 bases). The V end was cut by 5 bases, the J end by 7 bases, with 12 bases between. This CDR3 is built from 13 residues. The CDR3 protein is CASSPSGVNEQFF. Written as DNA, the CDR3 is TGTGCCAGCAGTCCGTCAGGGGTAAATGAGCAGTTCTTC.

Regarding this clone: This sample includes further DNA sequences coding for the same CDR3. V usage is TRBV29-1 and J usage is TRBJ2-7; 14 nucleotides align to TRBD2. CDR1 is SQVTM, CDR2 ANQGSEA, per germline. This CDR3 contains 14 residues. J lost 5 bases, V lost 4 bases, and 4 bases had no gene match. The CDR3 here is CSVGGLAGGHEQYF. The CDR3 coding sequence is TGCAGCGTTGGAGGACTAGCGGGAGGTCACGAGCAGTACTTC.

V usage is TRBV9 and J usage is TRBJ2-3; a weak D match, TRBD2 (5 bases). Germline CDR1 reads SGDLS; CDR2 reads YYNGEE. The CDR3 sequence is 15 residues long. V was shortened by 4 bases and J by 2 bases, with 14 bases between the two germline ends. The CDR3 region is CASSIGLVPTDTQYF. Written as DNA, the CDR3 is TGTGCCAGCAGCATCGGACTGGTGCCCACAGATACGCAGTATTTT. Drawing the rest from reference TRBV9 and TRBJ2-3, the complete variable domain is DSGVTQTPKHLITATGQRVTLRCSPRSGDLSVYWYQQSLDQGLQFLIQYYNGEERAKGNILERFSAQQFPDLHSELNLSSLELGDSALYFCASSIGLVPTDTQYFGPGTRLTVL.

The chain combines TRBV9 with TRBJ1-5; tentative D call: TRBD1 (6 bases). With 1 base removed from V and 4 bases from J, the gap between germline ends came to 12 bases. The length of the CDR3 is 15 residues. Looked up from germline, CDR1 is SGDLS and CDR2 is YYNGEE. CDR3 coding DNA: TGTGCCAGCAGCGTATTACCGGACAGTAATCAGCCCCAGCATTTT. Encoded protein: CASSVLPDSNQPQHF.

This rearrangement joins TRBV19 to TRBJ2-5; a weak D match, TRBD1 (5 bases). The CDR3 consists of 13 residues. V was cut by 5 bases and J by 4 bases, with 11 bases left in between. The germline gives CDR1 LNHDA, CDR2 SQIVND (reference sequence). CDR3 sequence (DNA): TGTGCCAGTAGTTATAGGGGCCGAGAGACCCAGTACTTC. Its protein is CASSYRGRETQYF. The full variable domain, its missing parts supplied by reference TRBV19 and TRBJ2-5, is DGGITQSPKYLFRKEGQNVTLSCEQNLNHDAMYWYRQDPGQGLRLIYYSQIVNDFQKGDIAEGYSVSREKKESFPLTVTSAQKNPTAFYLCASSYRGRETQYFGPGTRLLVL.